What follows are 23 T cell receptor beta chains derived from one specimen sequenced in a study of molecular identifiers for immune sequencing clone quantification. MiXCR, run by TCRdb on the PCR reads, gives a single entry per CDR3 protein. Found here are approximately 500,000 distinct CDR3 sequences, roughly 25% of them singletons; the top ten hold approximately 0.8%. The specimen was naive CD8+ T cells from blood, with Jurkat cell RNA spiked in. Sample subset: FACS-sorted CD8+CD4-CCR7+CD45RA+ naive T cells. All receptors derive from a human donor in good health. Some libraries in this study had Jurkat cell RNA spiked in.

This clonotype was detected ten times or more. The chain couples TRBV14 to TRBJ1-2; no definite D call. Trimming removed 2 bases at V and 4 bases at J, with 8 bases between. The CDR3 length is 13 residues. Germline V gene lookup returns CDR1 SGHDN and CDR2 FVKESK. The CDR3 DNA follows: TGTGCCAGCAGCCAACGTGTTACCTATGGCTACACCTTC. This encodes CASSQRVTYGYTF. The full variable domain, in which reference TRBV14 and TRBJ1-2 provide the parts outside the CDR3, is EAGVTQFPSHSVIEKGQTVTLRCDPISGHDNLYWYRRVMGKEIKFLLHFVKESKQDESGMPNNRFLAERTGGTYSTLKVQPAELEDSGVYFCASSQRVTYGYTFGSGTRLTVV.

On this clonotype: A much larger clone sits a single nucleotide away, making a read error possible. V is TRBV5-3 and J is TRBJ1-1, with a weak D call TRBD1 (5 bases). TRBV5-3 counts as an open reading frame of uncertain function. This CDR3 contains 16 residues. V lost 8 bases and J 6 bases, leaving 26 bases between the germline ends. CDR3 residues: CASSNIDGPRDPEAFF. CDR3 DNA sequence: TGTGCCAGCAGTAATATTGACGGTCCCAGGGACCCTGAAGCTTTCTTT.

The genes are TRBV12-3 or TRBV12-4 and TRBJ1-1; a weak D match, TRBD1 (5 bases). Trimming stripped 6 bases from V and 4 bases from J, with 15 bases between. There are 14 residues in the CDR3. This chain's CDR3 is CASRNRNASTEAFF. For the CDR3, the DNA is TGTGCCAGCAGGAACAGGAACGCGAGCACTGAAGCTTTCTTT.

This clonotype has just a few counts. The gene calls are TRBV19 and TRBJ2-1; 9 nucleotides align to TRBD1. The V segment lost 3 bases and the J segment 9 bases; nucleotides outside the gene matches: 9. CDR1 and CDR2 (germline): LNHDA, SQIVND (reference sequence). The CDR3 is 15 residues long. CDR3 sequence (DNA): TGTGCCAGTAGTATGCGGGACAGGGCGAACGGTGAGCAGTTCTTC. It specifies CASSMRDRANGEQFF.

In this sample, this clonotype turned up a few times. The genes are TRBV27 and TRBJ1-6; D is undetermined. CDR1 is MNHEY, CDR2 SMNVEV, per germline (reference sequence). Trimming pared 3 bases from V and 9 bases from J, leaving 12 bases between. The CDR3 covers 14 residues. The CDR3 here is CASSLGPRGSPLHF. The CDR3 coding sequence is TGTGCCAGCAGTTTGGGTCCGCGGGGTTCACCCCTCCACTTT.

The chain recombines TRBV7-9 with TRBJ2-5; TRBD1 matches 11 bases. J lost 5 bases, V lost 5 bases, and 10 bases had no gene match. The CDR3 is 16 residues long. Germline-derived CDR1 and CDR2 are SEHNR and FQNEAQ (reference sequence). The CDR3 protein is CASSRLPGQGVETQYF. Written as DNA, the CDR3 is TGTGCCAGCAGCCGATTACCGGGACAGGGGGTGGAGACCCAGTACTTC. Based on the CDR3 plus reference TRBV7-9 and TRBJ2-5, the full variable domain is DTGVSQNPRHKITKRGQNVTFRCDPISEHNRLYWYRQTLGQGPEFLTYFQNEAQLEKSRLLSDRFSAERPKGSFSTLEIQRTEQGDSAMYLCASSRLPGQGVETQYFGPGTRLLVL.

Note on this clonotype: A read error may be the cause here, since a much bigger clone is one base away. The rearrangement links TRBV7-9 to TRBJ2-7; maybe TRBD2 (5 bases). The CDR3 consists of 14 residues. Germline CDR1 reads SEHNR; CDR2 reads FQNEAQ (reference sequence). Trimming stripped 3 bases from V and 2 bases from J, with 11 bases between. CDR3 nucleotide sequence: TGTGCCAGCAGCTTCGTGAGAGGGACCTACGAGCAGTACTTC. This gives the protein CASSFVRGTYEQYF.

This clonotype was detected a few times. The V call is TRBV6-5, the J call TRBJ1-2; no clear D. Per the germline V gene, CDR1 is MNHEY and CDR2 is SVGAGI. The CDR3 consists of 16 residues. V was trimmed by 2 bases and J by 0 bases, leaving 13 bases between them. The CDR3 DNA reads as TGTGCCAGCAGTTACCACAGCCTATCAGCTAACTATGGCTACACCTTC. Protein product: CASSYHSLSANYGYTF.

This clonotype was counted between two and nine times. V and J are TRBV14 and TRBJ2-2; a weak D match, TRBD1 (5 bases). This CDR3 region has 15 residues. Between the trimmed V and J ends, which lost 0 bases and 6 bases, there was a span of 11 bases. CDR1 and CDR2 (germline): SGHDN, FVKESK. The CDR3 loop is CASSQDQGRAGELFF. In nucleotides, the CDR3 is TGTGCCAGCAGCCAAGACCAGGGAAGGGCCGGGGAGCTGTTTTTT.

V and J are TRBV20-1 and TRBJ1-6; TRBD1 matches 9 bases. After removal of 0 bases from V and 7 bases from J, the junction contained 4 bases not matched to a gene. CDR3 length: 15 amino acids. CDR1 is DFQATT and CDR2 is SNEGSKA in the germline V gene (reference sequence). The DNA of the CDR3 is TGCAGTGCTAGAGATCTAGGACAGGGGAATTCACCCCTCCACTTT. It encodes CSARDLGQGNSPLHF.

This clonotype has a count of ten or more. The chain is built from TRBV19 and TRBJ2-3; 7 bases align to TRBD1. Germline CDR1 is LNHDA and CDR2 is SQIVND (reference sequence). Trimming took 8 bases from V and 2 from J; bases not matched to a gene: 7. This CDR3 comprises 14 residues. CDR3 amino acids: CASAGDSYTDTQYF. The CDR3 nucleotides read TGTGCCAGTGCTGGGGACAGCTACACAGATACGCAGTATTTT.

The CDR3 sequence is CASSPLGGAYEQYF. In DNA form, the CDR3 reads TGTGCCAGCTCTCCCCTCGGGGGGGCCTACGAGCAGTACTTC. The chain joins TRBV12-3 or TRBV12-4 to TRBJ2-7, with 8 bases lining up with TRBD2. This CDR3 is built from 14 residues. With 8 bases clipped from V and 2 bases from J, the junction kept 8 bases outside the gene matches.

The sample holds a few counts of this clonotype. The chain couples TRBV2 to TRBJ2-2; no clear D. Trimming pared 10 bases from V and 0 bases from J, leaving 9 bases between. The CDR3 is 13 amino acids. Germline CDR1 is SNHLY and CDR2 is FYNNEI. The CDR3 loop is CAIVGSNTGELFF. CDR3 bases: TGTGCCATTGTTGGGTCGAACACCGGGGAGCTGTTTTTT.

This clonotype was observed at least ten times. J is TRBJ1-1 and V is TRBV3-1; tentative D call: TRBD1 (6 bases). Trimming removed 5 bases at V and 1 base at J, with 11 bases between. The CDR3 runs to 14 residues. Germline V gene data show CDR1 as LGHDT and CDR2 as YNNKEL (reference sequence). CDR3 sequence: CASSRTVQNTEAFF. As DNA, the CDR3 is TGTGCCAGCAGCAGGACAGTTCAGAACACTGAAGCTTTCTTT.

The J gene is TRBJ1-5, the V gene TRBV12-3 or TRBV12-4; 11 nucleotides agree with TRBD1. CDR3 length equals 15 residues. Trimming took 6 bases from V and 3 from J; bases not matched to a gene: 4. This chain's CDR3 is CASRGTGGFNQPQHF. The DNA for the CDR3 is TGTGCCAGCAGGGGGACAGGGGGTTTCAATCAGCCCCAGCATTTT.

Comment on this clonotype: At one end the junction does not follow the germline gene, possibly because of a read error. This rearrangement joins TRBV29-1 to TRBJ2-7; D might be TRBD1 (6 bases). The length of the CDR3 is 13 residues. Per germline, CDR1 SQVTM and CDR2 ANQGSEA. The CDR3 sequence: CSVGPTGPYAQYF. The DNA of the CDR3 is TGCAGCGTTGGACCCACAGGGCCCTACGCGCAGTACTTC.

About this clonotype: This may be a read error: a much more frequent sequence differs by one nucleotide. V gene TRBV7-9 combines with J gene TRBJ2-3, with D perhaps TRBD1 (6 bases). V dropped 4 bases and J dropped 4 bases, with 12 bases sitting between them. In germline, CDR1 is SEHNR, CDR2 FQNEAQ (reference sequence). This CDR3 has 14 amino acids. The CDR3 sequence: CASSSLSGADTQYF. The CDR3 DNA follows: TGTGCCAGCAGCTCCCTGTCAGGGGCAGATACGCAGTATTTT.

This clonotype was detected only a few times. Likely a read error: the CDR3 ends without its conserved phenylalanine or tryptophan. The chain uses TRBV6-9 and TRBJ2-3; D unclear. Germline loops: CDR1 MNHGY, CDR2 SVAAGI. This CDR3 is built from 14 residues. Trimming left V 6 bases short and J 2 bases short, with 12 bases between. CDR3 DNA sequence: TGTGCCAGCAGCCGCAGACAACACACAGATACGCAGTATCTT. It is translated as CASSRRQHTDTQYL.

The V and J genes are TRBV27 and TRBJ1-1, with D uncertain. The CDR3 has 14 amino acids. Germline assignment: CDR1 MNHEY and CDR2 SMNVEV (reference sequence). V lost 4 bases to trimming and J lost 0 bases, with 9 bases between them. CDR3 coding DNA: TGTGCCAGCAGTTCCCTGGCCTTGAACACTGAAGCTTTCTTT. Residues: CASSSLALNTEAFF.

This clonotype was observed many times. The chain links TRBV29-1 to TRBJ2-7; TRBD1 matches 8 bases. CDR1 SQVTM and CDR2 ANQGSEA come from the germline V gene. The CDR3 covers 12 residues. V lost 7 bases to trimming and J lost 2 bases; unmatched junction nucleotides: 4. CDR3 amino acids: CSAGTGAYEQYF. The CDR3 DNA reads TGCAGCGCCGGGACAGGAGCCTACGAGCAGTACTTC.

This clonotype was counted many times. DNA of the CDR3: TGTGCCAGCGGGGGGGATACAGAGACCCAGTACTTC. Translated, it gives CASGGDTETQYF. This chain uses TRBV28 with TRBJ2-5; 7 bases match TRBD2. J was trimmed by 4 bases and V by 8 bases; bases with no gene match: 4. The CDR3 runs 12 residues. Germline loops: CDR1 MDHEN, CDR2 SYDVKM.

Ten or more counts support this clonotype. The V call is TRBV7-2, the J call TRBJ1-6; D is perhaps TRBD1 (6 bases). Germline loops: CDR1 SGHTA, CDR2 FQGNSA. Trimming removed 5 bases from V and 0 bases from J, with 17 bases in between. This CDR3 is built from 18 residues. CDR3 sequence reads: CASSPRTEVFSYNSPLHF. CDR3 in DNA: TGTGCCAGCAGCCCTCGGACAGAAGTCTTCTCCTATAATTCACCCCTCCACTTT.

This clonotype has only a few counts. The chain combines TRBV12-3 or TRBV12-4 with TRBJ1-2; D call uncertain. V was clipped by 2 bases and J by 4 bases, with 8 bases between them. This CDR3 has 13 amino acids. CDR3 amino acids: CASSLPAGYGYTF. Written as DNA, the CDR3 is TGTGCCAGCAGTTTACCTGCGGGCTATGGCTACACCTTC.